This TCR beta chain was found in a study of response to subunit inactivated influenza vaccine. The CDR3 totals 14 residues. Trimming took off 0 bases at V and 5 bases at J, with 7 bases between the two ends. The germline V gene encodes CDR1 MNHEY and CDR2 SMNVEV (reference sequence). TCRdb itself ran the RT-PCR reads through MiXCR, one entry per CDR3 protein. The table includes 750,000 to 850,000 distinct CDR3 sequences, roughly 18% detected once. About this clonotype: Its antigen is not known.

Whole-study results and caveats: Authors suggested each seasonal flu vaccination may recruit only limited numbers of new T cells.

This sequence was found in a man aged 45-65 years who received an inactivated influenza vaccine. Sequencing was performed on PBMCs from blood, taken 5 to 6 days after vaccination. The V gene is TRBV27, the J gene TRBJ1-4; no firm D call. As DNA, the CDR3 is TGTGCCAGCAGTTTATCGCATGGGAATGAAAAACTGTTTTTT. Encoded protein: CASSLSHGNEKLFF.